The present entry profiles one T cell receptor beta chain with its context. Germline CDR1 reads LNHNV; CDR2 reads YYDKDF (reference sequence). The CDR3 sequence is 15 residues long. Trimming pared 1 base from V and 0 bases from J, leaving 9 bases between. The data were obtained in a study of blood T cell repertoires in COVID-19. Source study methods: Reference gene primer amplification yielded estimated nucleated cell counts. The protocol was immunoSEQ multiplex PCR, while the TCRdb copy is restricted to in-frame clones and leaves out a portion. D and trimming were read from the DNA, whereas the V and J calls and clone size are those reported in that table. The data hold around 230,000 clones, with 80% to 85% observed a single time.

The chain couples TRBV15 to TRBJ1-1; D possibly corresponds to TRBD1 (5 bases). This TCR derives from a woman aged 55-69 years with active or convalescent COVID-19. The specimen sequenced was peripheral blood. The CDR3 here is CATSRVRALNTEAFF. In DNA form, the CDR3 reads TGTGCCACCAGCAGAGTCAGGGCATTGAACACTGAAGCTTTCTTT.